This T cell receptor beta chain was identified in a study of cytomegalovirus exposure and HLA in healthy donors (dated by TCRdb to 2016 to 2017). For context, the study as a whole: In an earlier analysis of approximately 500 of the donors, under 300 Gb of sequence data and just under 120 million unique TCR beta sequences from some 170 million T cells were reported. An early release covering 550 to 650 HLA-typed donors comprised approximately 300 gigabases of sequencing data and 65 million to 100 million unique TCR sequences. Of the roughly 410 genotyped donors, 75% to 85% were placed in the genetic ancestry cluster associated with self-reported Caucasian donors. The study aimed to test whether signatures of past pathogen exposure could be identified by cataloging public T cell receptors. The T cell repertoires of 700 or so subjects were profiled by immunosequencing and related to cytomegalovirus serostatus. A separate validation cohort of roughly 130 different subjects was used in addition to the roughly 670-subject first cohort. To predict cytomegalovirus infection status, the study combined high-throughput TCR immunosequencing, statistical association of individual TCRs with disease status, and machine learning. A later analysis re-analyzed previously published TCR beta repertoires from about 730 donors and added high-resolution HLA genotyping to study TCR occurrence patterns. In the later analysis, no new phenotypic data were used to find candidate immune exposures; instead, reliance was placed on TCR beta sequences and their occurrence across donors. To decide whether each TCR beta V gene segment behaved as functional or pseudogenic, an earlier analysis of several hundred of the donors relied on high-throughput TCR beta sequencing. Donor age, sex, ethnicity and CMV serostatus were collected together with the repertoire data. A later genetic analysis took genome-wide SNP genotypes for about 55% of the 666 donors and used that subset as a discovery cohort. All discovery cohort repertoires had been generated on a single sequencing platform. Both class I and class II loci were covered by HLA typing, at four-digit resolution. The number of donors typed differed by locus, with 629-630 for A, B, C, DRB1 and DQB1, roughly 520 for DQA1, 600 to 610 for DPA1, and approximately 470 for DPB1. Roughly five DR-DQ haplotypes were handled as single units for association and clustering because linkage in the cohort was strong. Across some 400 genotyped donors of the cohort, an average of about 220,000 unique TCR beta nucleotide sequences per donor were sequenced, and roughly 20% of those sequences were non-productive.

Spanning cysteine to phenylalanine, the CDR3 consists of 15 amino acids. Kept here is only the CDR3 DNA, which spans 45 bases and is read in frame from base 1. The junction carries 12 bases between V and J, which are trimmed by 2 bases and 4 bases respectively. The germline V gene yields KGHSY for CDR1 and FQNENV for CDR2. Paper-wide results and their limitations: The study gave a list of more than 150 TCR beta chains associated with cytomegalovirus. A further reported finding was that TCR beta sequences accurately predicted the HLA-A and HLA-B alleles for most subjects in the first cohort. V-gene and J-gene trimming of TCR beta chains was associated with a missense DCLRE1C variant in a later genetic analysis, and the association was replicated in an independent cohort. Because HLA typing was unavailable for some donors at each locus, only the typed subset was used in association tests. Because counts were too low, approximately 18 rarely observed V segments, including chromosome 9 orphons, were excluded from the earlier analysis of fewer than 650 of the donors. According to the authors, the approach could potentially be generalized to other disease states and immunological phenotypes. A later analysis found that TCR association rates varied across HLA loci, with DRB1 alleles showing the most associated TCRs and HLA-C alleles the fewest. The presence/absence analyses assumed that sequencing depth was roughly uniform across donors, and that assumption may not be true. A later genetic analysis reported fewer N-insertions in productive TCRs among donors in an Asian-associated ancestry cluster than the roughly 700-donor mean. When HLA alleles, especially DR and DQ, strongly co-occurred, attributing TCR associations to individual alleles was difficult. In a later analysis, HLA-associated TCR beta chains were found to be more clonally expanded and to have lower generation probabilities than equally common non-associated chains. Correlated functional status among segregating V segments might reflect linkage disequilibrium, but an unknown experimental factor could not be ruled out. In vitro tests confirmed that three of the cytomegalovirus-associated TCR beta chains recognize cytomegalovirus antigens. In both the original and validation cohorts, the classifier was reported to diagnose cytomegalovirus status with high specificity and sensitivity. For the cohort, immune exposure information was limited to CMV serostatus. Some IMGT-functional V segments, including TRBV6-2 and TRBV6-3, could not be told apart with the 87-base-pair reads, so those segments were excluded. In a later analysis, several top co-occurrence clusters were reported to appear linked to parvovirus B19, influenza, CMV and Epstein-Barr virus. In a later analysis, most CMV-associated TCR beta chains were found to appear HLA-restricted, with HLA associations seemingly driven largely by CMV exposure. Across donors, most TCR sequences were observed very rarely, whereas some public TCRs were present in many individuals. Broadly in line with IMGT annotations, most TCR beta V segments showed up in productive rearrangements about 87% or about 30% of the time in an earlier analysis of roughly 590 of the donors. In this cohort, only TCR beta chains were sequenced, and detectable features were limited by the absence of alpha or paired-chain data. Specific HLA alleles were associated with around 18,000 TCR beta sequences at a false discovery rate of 0.05 in a later analysis. A cluster of highly shared sequence variants was judged likely to represent a technical artifact of the sequencing pipeline.

Library construction relied on the immunoSEQ multiplex PCR assay. For the multiplex PCR, a mixture combining 60 forward primers for TCR Vbeta segments and 13 reverse primers for TCR Jbeta segments was used. A multiplex PCR assay on genomic DNA amplified the CDR3 region of rearranged TCR beta genes. The Illumina HiSeq System was used to sequence the amplified TCR beta libraries as 87-base-pair reads. In the authors' own workflow: A later analysis counted about 76 million unique TCR beta chains across the 550 to 750 repertoires, and approximately 11 million of these chains were shared by at least two donors. Raw reads were error-corrected and collapsed into unique sequences by a nearest-neighbor algorithm in which closely related sequences were merged to remove PCR and sequencing errors. V, D and J gene segments were assigned by aligning CDR3 sequences to IMGT reference sequences. For a sequence to be retained, at least a six-nucleotide match to both a V gene segment and a J gene segment was required. A rearrangement counted as productive if the CDR3 had no stop codons and remained in frame with V and J, and every other rearrangement counted as non-productive. CDR3 was defined by IMGT convention, running from the second conserved V-encoded cysteine to the conserved J-encoded phenylalanine. Sequences without an unambiguous match to a single V gene segment were excluded from the earlier analysis of about 600 of the donors. An earlier analysis of some 500 of the donors classified V segments as functional when productive rearrangements were above 56.7% and as segregating when the standard deviation between donors was above 5%. A statistical classification framework was built for diagnosing cytomegalovirus status from the catalog of TCR beta chain sequences. A later analysis assigned V and J genes by comparing TCR nucleotide sequences with IMGT/GENE-DB human TR gene sequences. Using the TCRdist pipeline, a later analysis assigned CDR3 sequences along with most-parsimonious VDJ recombination scenarios. A later analysis defined each TCR beta chain by its CDR3 amino acid sequence plus V-gene family, and excluded reads lacking a unique V-gene family. As a way to deal with suspected cross-contamination and a sequencing artifact, a later analysis dropped 500 to 700 nucleotide sequences that were highly shared and had low generation probability. In a later analysis, a clonal expansion index was calculated for each public chain from normalized within-repertoire ranks of inferred template counts. A later analysis computed generation probabilities with a VDJ recombination model fitted to out-of-frame rearrangements, and checked the results against IGoR. Hypergeometric tests were used in a later analysis to score TCR-TCR, TCR-HLA and TCR-CMV co-occurrence, with a repertoire-size bias correction applied to the TCR pairs. A later analysis estimated false discovery rates by permuting HLA or CMV assignments 20 times. In a later analysis, co-occurring TCRs were grouped with DBSCAN, and TCRdist sequence similarity was added when clustering was performed within HLA-allele-positive subsets. Repertoires with fewer than 30,000 or more than 120,000 public chains were left out of co-occurrence clustering, as were five repertoires with anomalous nucleotide sharing. In TCRdb, the immuneACCESS table is reduced to in-frame sequences with V and J assigned. These tables do not hold every clone; where another copy was compared, an unresolved V gene accounts for under half, and the others remain unexplained. Clone size and V and J calls were adopted from that table, with D and trimming inferred from the DNA. A total of around 120,000 clones appear in this sample, about 80% of them only once. The ten largest make up around 3.6% of the sample.

This clone was detected only once. This receptor's antigen is unknown. Nothing much larger sits one base from this clone, and base qualities are not available. The cohort consisted of some 730 healthy bone marrow donors. All cohort members were sampled while nominally healthy, although unrecorded immune exposures were likely present. The donor tested CMV seronegative and was one of the 352 seronegative cohort members. A peripheral blood sample was collected from each donor, and TCR beta sequencing was performed on peripheral blood mononuclear cells. Genomic DNA extraction from the blood cell samples was performed with the Qiagen DNeasy Blood Extraction Kit.

This sequence uses TRBV16 and TRBJ2-1, with the D gene not clear enough to name. Input material: PBMCs. The TCR comes from a woman aged 35 to 49 in good health and CMV-seronegative. The nucleotide sequence is given as TGTGCCAGCAGCCAAAGGTCGGCCAGGTACAATGAGCAGTTCTTC. This sequence encodes CASSQRSARYNEQFF.